These 10 T cell receptor beta chains originate from one sample sequenced in a study of vaccination effects on CD4 cells after COVID-19. Under the ViraFEST assay, PBMC were stimulated with viral peptide pools so that antigen-specific CD4+ T cells expanded. Sequencing was performed afterwards. Following an approximately ten-day culture, CD4+ T cells were purified. Prior SARS-CoV-2 infection was absent in the vaccine recipients, as shown by negative nucleocapsid antibodies. Assay: immunoSEQ multiplex PCR; the TCRdb copy retains only in-frame clones and omits some. The sample yields about 38,000 clones, more than 60% seen once. Antigen specificity for these receptors is unknown. Sequenced here: CD4+ T cells from PBMCs cultured with SARS-CoV-2 spike peptides, sampled before COVID-19 vaccination. Receptors were obtained from a human donor who received a COVID-19 vaccine.

There are a few counts of this clone. The DNA of the CDR3 is TGTGCCAGCAGCTTAGGACAGGCCACAGGAGGCGAGCAGTACTTC. It codes for CASSLGQATGGEQYF. This chain joins TRBV5-4 and TRBJ2-7, with 7 nucleotides matching TRBD1. The CDR3 is 15 residues long. Per the germline V gene, CDR1 is SGHNT and CDR2 is YYREEE (reference sequence). Unmatched junction bases numbered 11, after V lost 2 bases and J lost 6 bases.

DNA for the CDR3: TGCGCCAGCAGCTTCCAGGGCCACGAGCAGTACTTC. It codes for CASSFQGHEQYF. The V and J genes are TRBV5-1 and TRBJ2-7; weak D call: TRBD1 (5 bases). This CDR3 is 12 amino acids long. The germline V gene encodes CDR1 SGHRS and CDR2 YFSETQ. Trimming took off 2 bases at V and 5 bases at J, with 8 bases between the two ends.

The chain employs TRBV6-6 and TRBJ2-5; the match to TRBD1 covers 11 bases. The CDR3 is 16 amino acids. The germline gives CDR1 MNHNY, CDR2 SVGAGI (reference sequence). V trimming: 2 bases; J trimming: 4 bases; junction bases outside the gene matches: 6. The CDR3 protein is CASSYPRDRGGETQYF. In DNA form, the CDR3 reads TGTGCCAGCAGTTACCCCCGGGACAGGGGGGGAGAGACCCAGTACTTC.

The chain joins TRBV6-2 or TRBV6-3 to TRBJ1-6; a weak D match, TRBD1 (6 bases). V lost 2 bases to trimming and J lost 6 bases, with 11 bases between them. The germline CDR1 and CDR2 sequences are MNHEY and SVGEGT. The CDR3 consists of 15 residues. CDR3 sequence reads: CASSYQGTTNSPLHF. The CDR3 nucleotides are TGTGCCAGCAGTTACCAGGGGACCACTAATTCACCCCTCCACTTT.

This chain joins TRBV7-2 and TRBJ2-7; TRBD2 matches at 12 bases. This CDR3 has 16 amino acids. V was pared by 5 bases and J by 6 bases, with 11 bases of the junction left unmatched. Germline values: CDR1 SGHTA, CDR2 FQGNSA. The chain's CDR3 is CASSASPSGRASEQYF. CDR3 coding DNA: TGTGCCAGCAGCGCATCCCCTAGCGGGAGGGCCAGCGAGCAGTACTTC. Supplemented by reference TRBV7-2 and TRBJ2-7, the full variable domain reads GAGVSQSPSNKVTEKGKDVELRCDPISGHTALYWYRQSLGQGLEFLIYFQGNSAPDKSGLPSDRFSAERTGGSVSTLTIQRTQQEDSAVYLCASSASPSGRASEQYFGPGTRLTVT.

The V gene is TRBV6-5, the J gene TRBJ2-1; 13 bases match TRBD2. V lost 6 bases to trimming and J lost 9 bases; unmatched junction nucleotides: 5. Looked up from germline, CDR1 is MNHEY and CDR2 is SVGAGI. The CDR3 runs 14 residues. The CDR3 loop is CASSTSGRASEQFF. The CDR3 DNA reads as TGTGCCAGCAGCACTAGCGGGAGGGCCAGTGAGCAGTTCTTC.

J is TRBJ1-1 and V is TRBV30; D may be TRBD1 (5 bases). Germline-derived CDR1 and CDR2 are GTSNPN and SVGIG (reference sequence). Deletions cut 0 bases from V and 10 bases from J, with 9 bases between. This CDR3 spans 11 amino acids. The CDR3 nucleotides are TGTGCCTGGAGTGTATCTGGGGGAGCTTTCTTT. Translation: CAWSVSGGAFF.

The sample holds a few counts of this clone. The chain recombines TRBV7-9 with TRBJ2-7; D call uncertain. Trimming cost V 5 bases and J 0 bases, with 11 bases left between them. CDR1 is SEHNR, CDR2 FQNEAQ, per germline (reference sequence). The CDR3 loop spans 14 amino acids. DNA for the CDR3: TGTGCCAGCAGCCCGAAGGACGGCTCCTACGAGCAGTACTTC. Translating it yields CASSPKDGSYEQYF.

Regarding this clone: The sample contains more than one DNA sequence encoding this CDR3. The chain links TRBV15 to TRBJ2-7, with D maybe TRBD1 (6 bases). CDR3 length equals 15 residues. Germline values: CDR1 LNHNV, CDR2 YYDKDF (reference sequence). With 1 base removed from V and 4 bases from J, the gap between germline ends came to 14 bases. The CDR3 loop is CATSRVSGTLYEQYF. CDR3 bases: TGTGCCACCAGCAGAGTCTCTGGGACACTTTACGAGCAGTACTTC.

This clone was counted a few times. The chain couples TRBV28 to TRBJ1-2; D gene ambiguous. This CDR3 spans 10 amino acids. The germline V gene encodes CDR1 MDHEN and CDR2 SYDVKM. With 5 bases removed from V and 5 bases from J, the gap between germline ends came to 3 bases. Written as DNA, the CDR3 is TGTGCCAGCAGTGAGTATGGCTACACCTTC. The encoded protein is CASSEYGYTF.